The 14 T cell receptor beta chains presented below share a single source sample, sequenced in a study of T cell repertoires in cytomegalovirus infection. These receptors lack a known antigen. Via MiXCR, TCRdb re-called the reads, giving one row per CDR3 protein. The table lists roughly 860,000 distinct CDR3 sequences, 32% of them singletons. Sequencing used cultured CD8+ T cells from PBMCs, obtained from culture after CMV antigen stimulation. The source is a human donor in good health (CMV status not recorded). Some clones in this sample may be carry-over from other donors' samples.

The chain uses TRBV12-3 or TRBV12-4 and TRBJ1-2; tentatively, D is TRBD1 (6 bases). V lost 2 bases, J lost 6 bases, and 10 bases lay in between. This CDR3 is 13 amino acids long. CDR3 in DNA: TGTGCCAGCAGTTTATCGGGGGCGAATGGCTACACCTTC. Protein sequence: CASSLSGANGYTF.

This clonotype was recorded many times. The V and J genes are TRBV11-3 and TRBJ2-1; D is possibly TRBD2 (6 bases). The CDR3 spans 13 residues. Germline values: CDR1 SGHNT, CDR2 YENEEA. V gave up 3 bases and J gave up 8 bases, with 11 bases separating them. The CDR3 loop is CASSFFGGDEQFF. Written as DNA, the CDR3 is TGTGCCAGCAGCTTCTTCGGGGGTGATGAGCAGTTCTTC.

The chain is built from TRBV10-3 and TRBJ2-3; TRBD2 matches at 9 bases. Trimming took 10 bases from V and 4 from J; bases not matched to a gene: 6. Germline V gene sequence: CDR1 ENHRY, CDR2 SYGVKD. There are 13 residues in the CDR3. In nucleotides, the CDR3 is TGTGCCACTCTAGCGGGGAGTGCAGATACGCAGTATTTT. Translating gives CATLAGSADTQYF.

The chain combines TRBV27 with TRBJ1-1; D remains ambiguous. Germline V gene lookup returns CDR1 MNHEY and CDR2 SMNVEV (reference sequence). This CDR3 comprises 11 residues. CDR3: CATSGGTEAFF. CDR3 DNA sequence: TGTGCGACATCGGGTGGCACTGAAGCTTTCTTT.

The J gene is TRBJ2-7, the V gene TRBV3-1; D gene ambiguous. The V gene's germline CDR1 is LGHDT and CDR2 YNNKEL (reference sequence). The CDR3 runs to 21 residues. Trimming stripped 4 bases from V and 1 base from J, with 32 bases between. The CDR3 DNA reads TGTGCCAGCAGCCGACAACCCGACCTACTGCGGTTTTCCAAAGCGTCCTACGAGCAGTACGTC. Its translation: CASSRQPDLLRFSKASYEQYV.

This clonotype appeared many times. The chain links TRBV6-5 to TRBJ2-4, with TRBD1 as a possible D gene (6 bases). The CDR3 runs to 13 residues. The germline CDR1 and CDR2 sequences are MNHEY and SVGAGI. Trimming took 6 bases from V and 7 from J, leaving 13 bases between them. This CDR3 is CASRKPTGNIQYF. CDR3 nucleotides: TGTGCCAGCAGAAAGCCTACAGGGAACATTCAGTACTTC.

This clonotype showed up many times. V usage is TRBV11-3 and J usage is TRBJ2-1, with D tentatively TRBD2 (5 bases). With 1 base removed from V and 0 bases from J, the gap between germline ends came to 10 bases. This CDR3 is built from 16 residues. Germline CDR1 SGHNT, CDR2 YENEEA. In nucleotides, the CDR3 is TGTGCCAGCAGCTTAGGAGGGATGAGCTCCTACAATGAGCAGTTCTTC. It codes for CASSLGGMSSYNEQFF.

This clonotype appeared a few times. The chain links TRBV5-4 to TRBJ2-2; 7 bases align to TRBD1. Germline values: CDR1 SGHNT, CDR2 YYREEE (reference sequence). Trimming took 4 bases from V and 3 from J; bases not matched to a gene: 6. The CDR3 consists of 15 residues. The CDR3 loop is CASSHAGGYTGELFF. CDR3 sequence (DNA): TGTGCCAGCAGCCATGCAGGGGGTTACACCGGGGAGCTGTTTTTT.

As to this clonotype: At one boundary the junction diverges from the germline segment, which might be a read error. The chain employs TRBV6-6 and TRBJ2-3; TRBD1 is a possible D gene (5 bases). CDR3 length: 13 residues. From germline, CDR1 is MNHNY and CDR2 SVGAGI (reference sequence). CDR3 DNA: TGTGTCAGCAGCCCAGGGATCACAGATACGCAGTATTTT. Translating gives CVSSPGITDTQYF.

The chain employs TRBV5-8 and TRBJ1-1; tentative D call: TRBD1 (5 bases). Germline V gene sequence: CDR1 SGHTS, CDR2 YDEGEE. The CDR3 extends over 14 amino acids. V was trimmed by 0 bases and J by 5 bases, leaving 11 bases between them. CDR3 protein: CASSLGREGTEAFF. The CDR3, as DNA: TGTGCCAGCAGCTTGGGCAGGGAGGGGACTGAAGCTTTCTTT.

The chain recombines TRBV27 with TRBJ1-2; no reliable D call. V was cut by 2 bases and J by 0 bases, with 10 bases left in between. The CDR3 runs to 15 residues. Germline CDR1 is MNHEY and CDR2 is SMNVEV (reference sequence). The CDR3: CASSLNSLTNYGYTF. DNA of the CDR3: TGTGCCAGCAGTTTAAACAGCCTTACTAACTATGGCTACACCTTC.

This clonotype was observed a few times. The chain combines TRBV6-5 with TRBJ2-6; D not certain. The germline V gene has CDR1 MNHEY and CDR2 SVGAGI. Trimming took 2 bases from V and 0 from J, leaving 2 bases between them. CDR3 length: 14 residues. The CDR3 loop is CASSYVSGANVLTF. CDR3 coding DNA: TGTGCCAGCAGTTACGTCTCTGGGGCCAACGTCCTGACTTTC.

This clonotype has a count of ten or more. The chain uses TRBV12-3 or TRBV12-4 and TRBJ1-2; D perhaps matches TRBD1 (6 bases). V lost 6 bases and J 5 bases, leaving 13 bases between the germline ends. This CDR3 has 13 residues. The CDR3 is CASSSTGGYGYTF. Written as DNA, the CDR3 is TGTGCCAGCAGCTCGACAGGAGGTTATGGCTACACCTTC.

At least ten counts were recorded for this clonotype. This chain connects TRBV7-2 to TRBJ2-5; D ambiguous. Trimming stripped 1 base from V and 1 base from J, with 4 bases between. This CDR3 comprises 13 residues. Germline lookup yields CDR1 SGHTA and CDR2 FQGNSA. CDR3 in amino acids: CASSLVLQETQYF. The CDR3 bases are TGTGCCAGCAGCTTAGTTCTCCAAGAGACCCAGTACTTC.